Included here is one T cell receptor beta chain sequence, with context. Its antigen is undetermined. Some clones are missing from TCRdb's copy, which holds only in-frame ones; the method was immunoSEQ multiplex PCR. The sample has around 130,000 clones; about 82% are singletons. This record comes from a study of a mutant IDH1 vaccine in newly diagnosed glioma. The CDR3 consists of 15 residues. Trimming stripped 1 base from V and 9 bases from J, with 15 bases between. In germline, CDR1 is SGHVS, CDR2 FNYEAQ. Time point reported: week 11, during vaccination. Mutant IDH1 20-mer peptide, at 300 ug, made up each vaccine dose, with topical imiquimod.

This clonotype was sampled from a man between 35 and 55 years old with glioma. The chain recombines TRBV7-6 with TRBJ2-2, with D tentatively TRBD2 (6 bases). The source material was PBMCs, sampled from a glioma patient whose treatment included an IDH1 peptide vaccine. This CDR3 reads CASSLVELRDWELFF. The CDR3 DNA reads TGTGCCAGCAGCTTAGTGGAGTTGCGGGATTGGGAGCTGTTTTTT.